The 20 T cell receptor beta chains given below trace back to one sample, sequenced in a study of regulatory T cells in long-lasting Graves disease. The TCR beta library used iRepertoire HTBI primers with Arm-PCR amplification of CDR3. TCRdb analysed the multiplex PCR reads with MiXCR anew, one entry per CDR3 protein. Here the sample spans roughly 410,000 distinct CDR3 sequences, 15% being singletons. The time point here: newly diagnosed GD, antithyroid drugs for less than 3 months. RNA isolated from PBMCs was used to make the TCR library. The same data also went into a second study, on T cells in Graves' hyperthyroidism and ophthalmopathy.

Sequencing used peripheral blood mononuclear cells (PBMCs), obtained at new diagnosis, from a patient treated with antithyroid drugs. Receptors were obtained from a woman in her thirties or forties with Graves disease.

This clonotype was seen a handful of times. The chain couples TRBV12-3 or TRBV12-4 to TRBJ2-6; TRBD1 aligns across 8 bases. Trimming cost V 11 bases and J 4 bases; bases outside gene matches: 16. The CDR3 totals 17 residues. The CDR3 DNA reads TGTGCCTCCGCGCCCAATACAGGGGGAATCGGGGCCAACGTCCTGACTTTC. Translating it yields CASAPNTGGIGANVLTF.

This clonotype was counted a few times. The V call is TRBV7-9, the J call TRBJ2-1; D ambiguous. The CDR3 sequence is 12 residues long. V dropped 5 bases and J dropped 6 bases, with 8 bases sitting between them. Germline V lookup: CDR1 SEHNR, CDR2 FQNEAQ (reference sequence). The CDR3 sequence is CASSPAFNEQFF. The CDR3 DNA is TGTGCCAGCAGCCCCGCCTTCAATGAGCAGTTCTTC.

This clonotype was found a few times. The chain couples TRBV7-2 to TRBJ2-6; D is ambiguous. Looked up from germline, CDR1 is SGHTA and CDR2 is FQGNSA. This CDR3 region has 19 residues. V dropped 2 bases and J dropped 0 bases, with 17 bases sitting between them. This chain's CDR3 is CASSLSRMSLLSGANVLTF. The CDR3 region has the DNA TGTGCCAGCAGCTTAAGTAGAATGTCCCTACTCTCTGGGGCCAACGTCCTGACTTTC.

This clonotype was picked up a small number of times. DNA of the CDR3: TGCAGTGCTAGAGTGAAGAGCTCCTACGAGCAGTACTTC. Amino acid sequence: CSARVKSSYEQYF. The V call is TRBV20-1, the J call TRBJ2-7; D remains unclear. The CDR3 spans 13 residues. Germline CDR1 reads DFQATT; CDR2 reads SNEGSKA (reference sequence). Trimming shortened V by 1 base and J by 0 bases, and 7 bases separated the two germline ends.

This clonotype appeared a few times. This rearrangement joins TRBV2 to TRBJ1-5; perhaps TRBD1 as D (5 bases). Germline V gene data show CDR1 as SNHLY and CDR2 as FYNNEI. The CDR3 is 17 amino acids. Trimming shortened V by 6 bases and J by 5 bases, and 23 bases separated the two germline ends. CDR3 bases: TGTGCCAGCAGCCTTAGGATAAGGGGAGAGAGGGATCAGCCCCAGCATTTT. It encodes CASSLRIRGERDQPQHF. The full variable domain, with the rest looked up from reference TRBV2 and TRBJ1-5, is EPEVTQTPSHQVTQMGQEVILRCVPISNHLYFYWYRQILGQKVEFLVSFYNNEISEKSEIFDDQFSVERPDGSNFTLKIRSTKLEDSAMYFCASSLRIRGERDQPQHFGDGTRLSIL.

V usage is TRBV11-1 and J usage is TRBJ2-7; possibly TRBD1 for D (6 bases). With 5 bases removed from V and 6 bases from J, the gap between germline ends came to 17 bases. The germline V gene encodes CDR1 SGHAT and CDR2 FQDESV (reference sequence). This CDR3 is built from 14 residues. The CDR3 coding sequence is TGTGCCAGCAGCCCCAACAGGGCAGATGGCGAGCAGTACTTC. Protein: CASSPNRADGEQYF.

This clonotype was seen a few times. The J gene is TRBJ2-7, the V gene TRBV27; possible D gene TRBD2, 6 bases. Germline lookup yields CDR1 MNHEY and CDR2 SMNVEV (reference sequence). The V end was cut by 4 bases, the J end by 0 bases, with 10 bases between. The CDR3 loop spans 14 amino acids. CDR3 sequence reads: CASSSGTDSYEQYF. The CDR3 DNA follows: TGTGCCAGCAGTTCCGGGACTGACTCCTACGAGCAGTACTTC.

The rearrangement uses TRBV7-8 and TRBJ2-7, with 8 positions matching TRBD1. This CDR3 spans 16 amino acids. Germline V gives CDR1 SGHVS, CDR2 FQNEAQ. Trimming took 5 bases from V and 0 from J; bases not matched to a gene: 9. The CDR3 region has the DNA TGTGCCAGCAGCCCAGCGAGGACAGGGAGCTCCTACGAGCAGTACTTC. Translating it yields CASSPARTGSSYEQYF.

This clonotype was seen repeatedly, ten times or more. The chain uses TRBV2 and TRBJ2-5, with 12 positions matching TRBD1. The CDR3 totals 14 residues. The V gene end was trimmed by 6 bases and the J gene end by 5 bases; junction bases not matched to a gene: 4. The germline CDR1 and CDR2 sequences are SNHLY and FYNNEI. The DNA of the CDR3 is TGTGCCAGCAGGGGGACAGGGGGCCGGGAGACCCAGTACTTC. Residues: CASRGTGGRETQYF.

This clonotype was detected many times. The rearrangement uses TRBV28 and TRBJ1-2; D remains ambiguous. Germline CDR1 is MDHEN and CDR2 is SYDVKM. With 5 bases removed from V and 2 bases from J, the gap between germline ends came to 12 bases. The CDR3 extends over 14 amino acids. The CDR3 region is CASSPPGRNYGYTF. Written as DNA, the CDR3 is TGTGCCAGCAGTCCGCCCGGTAGAAACTATGGCTACACCTTC.

The CDR3 loop reads CASSPPHLGDTEAFF. In DNA, the CDR3 is TGTGCCAGCAGCCCCCCCCACCTCGGGGACACTGAAGCTTTCTTT. The J gene is TRBJ1-1, the V gene TRBV7-9, with D unresolved. V was clipped by 5 bases and J by 3 bases, with 16 bases between them. CDR1 is SEHNR and CDR2 is FQNEAQ in the germline V gene (reference sequence). The CDR3 is 15 amino acids.

This clonotype was detected ten times or more. The V call is TRBV28, the J call TRBJ2-7; D not resolved. V lost 10 bases and J lost 3, with 16 bases in between. Per germline, CDR1 MDHEN and CDR2 SYDVKM. CDR3 length: 13 amino acids. Written as DNA, the CDR3 is TGTGCCACCAGATACGAATCGGTCTACGAGCAGTACTTC. Translated: CATRYESVYEQYF.

This clonotype was detected ten times or more. The chain has TRBV6-5 and TRBJ2-1, with 11 positions matching TRBD2. The V gene's germline CDR1 is MNHEY and CDR2 SVGAGI. The CDR3 spans 15 residues. After removal of 0 bases from V and 9 bases from J, the junction contained 4 bases not matched to a gene. The DNA of the CDR3 is TGTGCCAGCAGTTACTCAACTAGCGGGGGTTCTGAGCAGTTCTTC. Protein: CASSYSTSGGSEQFF.

Remarks on this clonotype: A read error is possible here, since a much larger clone lies one base away. The conserved phenylalanine or tryptophan is not found at the CDR3 terminus, so this likely reflects a read error. J is TRBJ2-1 and V is TRBV29-1; no definite D call. The CDR3 spans 13 residues. Trimming pared 5 bases from V and 2 bases from J, leaving 10 bases between. The germline V gene encodes CDR1 SQVTM and CDR2 ANQGSEA. CDR3 DNA: TGCAGCGTTCAGTTACCCACCTACAATGAGCAGTTCCTC. This codes for CSVQLPTYNEQFL.

This clonotype has a count of ten or more. This chain connects TRBV5-1 to TRBJ1-4, with 7 bases fitting TRBD1. In germline, CDR1 is SGHRS, CDR2 YFSETQ. The CDR3 is 15 amino acids. Germline trimming cut 2 bases from V and 7 bases from J; bases unmatched to any gene: 8. The CDR3 DNA is TGCGCCAGCAGCTTCGAGGGGGCGCGCGGTGAAAAACTGTTTTTT. This codes for CASSFEGARGEKLFF.

This chain connects TRBV18 to TRBJ2-1, with TRBD2 as a possible D gene (6 bases). The CDR3 totals 16 residues. The V end lost 3 bases, the J end lost 4 bases, and 16 bases lay between the germline ends. CDR1 and CDR2 (germline): KGHSH, LQKENI. CDR3 amino acids: CASSPRPGETYNEQFF. The CDR3 DNA follows: TGTGCCAGCTCACCCCGACCGGGGGAAACATACAATGAGCAGTTCTTC.

This clonotype was seen only a few times. The chain recombines TRBV18 with TRBJ2-4; D may be TRBD2 (5 bases). The V end lost 2 bases, the J end lost 2 bases, and 7 bases lay between the germline ends. Per the germline V gene, CDR1 is KGHSH and CDR2 is LQKENI. The CDR3 has 14 amino acids. CDR3 DNA sequence: TGTGCCAGCTCACCAAAGGACTCCAAAAACATTCAGTACTTC. It encodes CASSPKDSKNIQYF.

The rearrangement links TRBV28 to TRBJ2-1; the D is unclear. Trimming stripped 9 bases from V and 11 bases from J, with 14 bases between. The CDR3 is made up of 11 amino acids. Germline CDR1 is MDHEN and CDR2 is SYDVKM. The CDR3 is CASSMGQKQFF. The CDR3 DNA reads as TGTGCCAGTAGCATGGGTCAGAAGCAGTTCTTC.

This clonotype was picked up many times. V is TRBV11-2 and J is TRBJ2-1; D uncertain. Trimming shortened V by 2 bases and J by 2 bases, and 1 base separated the two germline ends. The CDR3 has 12 residues. Germline CDR1 SGHAT, CDR2 FQNNGV. The CDR3 here is CASSLTYNEQFF. In nucleotides, the CDR3 is TGTGCCAGCAGCTTAACCTACAATGAGCAGTTCTTC. Drawing the rest from reference TRBV11-2 and TRBJ2-1, the complete variable domain is EAGVAQSPRYKIIEKRQSVAFWCNPISGHATLYWYQQILGQGPKLLIQFQNNGVVDDSQLPKDRFSAERLKGVDSTLKIQPAKLEDSAVYLCASSLTYNEQFFGPGTRLTVL.

This clonotype was observed at least ten times. V gene TRBV3-1 combines with J gene TRBJ2-5, with D maybe TRBD1 (5 bases). CDR1 and CDR2 (germline): LGHDT, YNNKEL (reference sequence). This CDR3 has 15 residues. V was shortened by 3 bases and J by 1 base, with 12 bases between the two germline ends. The CDR3 here is CASSHPDSLQETQYF. The CDR3 nucleotides read TGTGCCAGCAGCCACCCCGACAGCCTCCAAGAGACCCAGTACTTC.